This TCR beta chain stems from a study of human T cells and chemical hapten exposure. Study as a whole: All through the approximately 23-week study, the scalp of each patient received diphenylcyclopropenone doses weekly. Application of 0.01% DPC to the upper back was done by patch test, with a reading at 6 days.

The library tagged each cDNA molecule with unique molecular identifiers. One entry per CDR3 protein, called by TCRdb with MiXCR from the RACE reads. The repertoire has approximately 90,000 distinct CDR3 sequences, 27% of them found once; the top ten carry over 9%. This clonotype has a count of ten or more. Documented time point: patch test 3, about 24 weeks after DPC sensitization. The treatment denotes: therapeutic diphenylcyclopropenone sensitization with weekly scalp DPC. V shed 0 bases and J shed 7 bases, with 8 bases lying between them. The CDR3 totals 13 residues. CDR1 and CDR2 from the germline V gene are LGHNA and YNFKEQ.

The receptor was isolated from a man aged 35 to 55 with alopecia areata. Some clones in this sample may be carry-over from other donors' samples. V and J are TRBV4-2 and TRBJ2-3, with a weak D call TRBD1 (6 bases). The sequenced sample was whole blood, obtained in connection with sensitization to the hapten diphenylcyclopropenone (DPC). CDR3 DNA sequence: TGTGCCAGCAGCCAAGAGGGGGCGTATACGCAGTATTTT. This encodes CASSQEGAYTQYF.